The 30 T cell receptor beta chains in this list originate from one sample, sequenced in a study of blood T cell repertoires in COVID-19. TCRdb keeps only in-frame clones here, not all; method: immunoSEQ multiplex PCR. This table holds hundreds of thousands of clones, more than 80% found once. Sequenced material: peripheral blood. These receptors were taken from a man in his forties with acute or convalescent COVID-19.

The genes are TRBV15 and TRBJ1-2; no definite D call. Trimming took 5 bases from V and 5 from J, leaving 21 bases between them. Germline V gives CDR1 LNHNV, CDR2 YYDKDF (reference sequence). This CDR3 contains 16 residues. The CDR3 DNA is TGTGCCACCAGCCCCCACCTGGCAGAAAACCTTTATGGCTACACCTTC. It encodes CATSPHLAENLYGYTF.

The gene calls are TRBV10-3 and TRBJ1-4; weak D call: TRBD1 (6 bases). V shed 2 bases and J shed 5 bases, with 9 bases lying between them. Germline assignment: CDR1 ENHRY and CDR2 SYGVKD. The CDR3 covers 14 residues. The CDR3 spells CAISETGSNEKLFF. CDR3 DNA: TGTGCCATCAGTGAGACAGGGTCCAATGAAAAACTGTTTTTT.

Concerning this clone itself: This CDR3 is also generated by other DNA sequences in the sample. This chain connects TRBV3-1 (or the pseudogene TRBV3-2) to TRBJ2-7; 9 nucleotides align to TRBD1. V was clipped by 4 bases and J by 6 bases; unmatched bases: 7. The CDR3 has 14 amino acids. Germline assignment: CDR1 LGHDT and CDR2 YNNKEL (reference sequence). CDR3 DNA sequence: TGTGCCAGCAGCCTCAGGACAGGGGATACCGAGCAGTACTTC. Translating gives CASSLRTGDTEQYF.

The chain is built from TRBV3-1 (or the pseudogene TRBV3-2) and TRBJ1-2; 8 positions agree with TRBD1. V trimming: 4 bases; J trimming: 7 bases; junction bases outside the gene matches: 8. Germline V gene sequence: CDR1 LGHDT, CDR2 YNNKEL (reference sequence). CDR3 size: 14 residues. The DNA for the CDR3 is TGTGCCAGCAGCCCAGGGGGCGGGGGTTCTGGCTACACCTTC. This gives the protein CASSPGGGGSGYTF.

V usage is TRBV6-2 or TRBV6-3 and J usage is TRBJ2-1; 7 nucleotides line up with TRBD1. J was trimmed by 7 bases and V by 0 bases; bases with no gene match: 9. Germline-derived CDR1 and CDR2 are MNHEY and SVGEGT. CDR3 size: 16 residues. The CDR3 bases are TGTGCCAGCAGTTACTCATTTGACAGGGCACGAAATGAGCAGTTCTTC. Protein product: CASSYSFDRARNEQFF.

The chain employs TRBV5-6 and TRBJ2-5; maybe TRBD1 (6 bases). Germline loops: CDR1 SGHDT, CDR2 YYEEEE. Trimming left V 6 bases short and J 2 bases short, with 23 bases between. The CDR3 length is 17 residues. CDR3 DNA sequence: TGTGCCAGCACCTTAGGGGGTCGCCTAAGGAGGCAAGAGACCCAGTACTTC. The encoded protein is CASTLGGRLRRQETQYF.

The chain combines TRBV5-1 with TRBJ2-6; tentative D call: TRBD1 (6 bases). This CDR3 contains 17 residues. Per germline, CDR1 SGHRS and CDR2 YFSETQ. Trimming took off 5 bases at V and 0 bases at J, with 15 bases between the two ends. The CDR3 region has the DNA TGCGCCAGCAGTCTCGGGACATTGAGCTCTGGGGCCAACGTCCTGACTTTC. Amino acids: CASSLGTLSSGANVLTF.

The genes are TRBV18 and TRBJ2-7; 7 bases map to TRBD2. The CDR3 covers 18 residues. Trimming removed 2 bases from V and 5 bases from J; junction bases left unmatched: 18. The V gene's germline CDR1 is KGHSH and CDR2 LQKENI. In DNA, the CDR3 is TGTGCCAGCTCACCAATTTACGCAGGCGGGACCGCGGGGGACGAGCAGTACTTC. This sequence encodes CASSPIYAGGTAGDEQYF.

The chain recombines TRBV30 with TRBJ1-6; TRBD1 matches at 8 bases. The V segment lost 0 bases and the J segment 7 bases; nucleotides outside the gene matches: 5. The CDR3 is 15 residues long. Germline lookup yields CDR1 GTSNPN and CDR2 SVGIG (reference sequence). The CDR3 here is CAWSVRRTGNSPLHF. The DNA of the CDR3 is TGTGCCTGGAGTGTACGCCGGACAGGGAATTCACCCCTCCACTTT. Full variable domain (missing parts from reference TRBV30 and TRBJ1-6): SQTIHQWPATLVQPVGSPLSLECTVEGTSNPNLYWYRQAAGRGLQLLFYSVGIGQISSEVPQNLSASRPQDRQFILSSKKLLLSDSGFYLCAWSVRRTGNSPLHFGNGTRLTVT.

With respect to this clone: The junction shows a germline mismatch at one end, possibly a read error. The chain uses TRBV11-1 and TRBJ2-7; D might be TRBD1 (6 bases). Germline values: CDR1 SGHAT, CDR2 FQDESV (reference sequence). The CDR3 sequence is 14 residues long. The CDR3 sequence is CVSSTKQGPYEQYF. DNA of the CDR3: TGTGTCAGCAGCACCAAACAGGGTCCCTACGAGCAGTACTTC.

The J gene is TRBJ1-2, the V gene TRBV12-3 or TRBV12-4, with D perhaps TRBD1 (6 bases). The length of the CDR3 is 12 residues. Trimming removed 4 bases from V and 6 bases from J, with 9 bases in between. CDR3 sequence: CASSSAGDGYTF. Written as DNA, the CDR3 is TGTGCCAGCAGTTCAGCAGGGGATGGCTACACCTTC.

This sequence joins TRBV5-6 and TRBJ1-2; 9 nucleotides line up with TRBD1. Germline V gives CDR1 SGHDT, CDR2 YYEEEE. This CDR3 is built from 14 residues. J was trimmed by 6 bases and V by 4 bases; bases with no gene match: 7. CDR3 nucleotides: TGTGCCAGCAGCCTAGTGGGACAGGGCGATGGCTACACCTTC. This sequence encodes CASSLVGQGDGYTF.

Written as DNA, the CDR3 is TGTGCCAGCAGCTATATGACTAGCGGGAAAGAGACCCAGTACTTC. This encodes CASSYMTSGKETQYF. The chain has TRBV7-6 and TRBJ2-5; 11 nucleotides agree with TRBD2. Germline trimming cut 4 bases from V and 3 bases from J; bases unmatched to any gene: 4. Germline CDR1 reads SGHVS; CDR2 reads FNYEAQ. The CDR3 length is 15 residues. Full variable domain (remainder filled in from reference TRBV7-6 and TRBJ2-5): GAGVSQSPRYKVTKRGQDVALRCDPISGHVSLYWYRQALGQGPEFLTYFNYEAQQDKSGLPNDRFSAERPEGSISTLTIQRTEQRDSAMYRCASSYMTSGKETQYFGPGTRLLVL.

This clone was counted once. V gene TRBV6-2 or TRBV6-3 combines with J gene TRBJ1-1; TRBD1 matches at 10 bases. CDR3 length: 16 amino acids. With V trimmed by 5 bases and J by 1 base, 7 bases remained unmatched. CDR1 is MNHEY, CDR2 SVGEGT, per germline. In DNA, the CDR3 is TGTGCCAGCAGTACCGGGACAGGGGCTAAGAACACTGAAGCTTTCTTT. Amino acids: CASSTGTGAKNTEAFF.

The chain recombines TRBV6-1 with TRBJ2-7; maybe TRBD1 (5 bases). CDR1 is MNHNS, CDR2 SASEGT, per germline. Trimming pared 2 bases from V and 2 bases from J, leaving 7 bases between. The CDR3 contains 13 residues. The CDR3 DNA sequence: TGTGCCAGCAGTGAATGGGGCGCCTACGAGCAGTACTTC. Amino acids: CASSEWGAYEQYF.

The chain combines TRBV6-5 with TRBJ2-7; unclear D gene. Germline V gene lookup returns CDR1 MNHEY and CDR2 SVGAGI. Trimming stripped 9 bases from V and 3 bases from J, with 21 bases between. CDR3 length: 15 amino acids. CDR3 protein: CASSRNARNSYEQYF. The CDR3 coding sequence is TGTGCCAGTTCCCGTAACGCTCGCAACAGCTACGAGCAGTACTTC.

This chain links TRBV28 with TRBJ1-1, with D hard to call. Deletions cut 6 bases from V and 4 bases from J, with 6 bases between. CDR3 size: 11 residues. Germline V gene lookup returns CDR1 MDHEN and CDR2 SYDVKM. This chain's CDR3 is CASREPTEAFF. For the CDR3, the DNA is TGTGCCAGCAGGGAGCCCACTGAAGCTTTCTTT.

The chain uses TRBV19 and TRBJ1-6, with D uncertain. Germline lookup yields CDR1 LNHDA and CDR2 SQIVND (reference sequence). V lost 3 bases and J 8 bases, leaving 14 bases between the germline ends. CDR3 length: 15 residues. CDR3: CASSIGTGFDSPLHF. CDR3 coding DNA: TGTGCCAGTAGTATTGGTACGGGGTTTGATTCACCCCTCCACTTT. The whole variable domain, remainder taken from reference TRBV19 and TRBJ1-6, is DGGITQSPKYLFRKEGQNVTLSCEQNLNHDAMYWYRQDPGQGLRLIYYSQIVNDFQKGDIAEGYSVSREKKESFPLTVTSAQKNPTAFYLCASSIGTGFDSPLHFGNGTRLTVT.

This sequence joins TRBV3-1 (or the pseudogene TRBV3-2) and TRBJ2-2; D ambiguous. The CDR3 is 15 residues long. V was clipped by 1 base and J by 2 bases, with 8 bases between them. Germline assignment: CDR1 LGHDT and CDR2 YNNKEL (reference sequence). The CDR3 nucleotides are TGTGCCAGCAGCCAAGCTTCCTTAAACACCGGGGAGCTGTTTTTT. This codes for CASSQASLNTGELFF.

The rearrangement joins TRBV19 to TRBJ2-7; D unclear. The germline gives CDR1 LNHDA, CDR2 SQIVND (reference sequence). CDR3 length: 15 residues. V shed 5 bases and J shed 6 bases, with 20 bases lying between them. The DNA for the CDR3 is TGTGCCAGTAGTCCCCGAGACTGGGTCCTGGTCGAGCAGTACTTC. It is translated as CASSPRDWVLVEQYF.

The rearrangement joins TRBV18 to TRBJ2-3, with 7 bases identical to TRBD1. Germline CDR1 KGHSH, CDR2 LQKENI. The CDR3 contains 17 residues. V lost 5 bases, J lost 1 base, and 12 bases stayed unmatched. The CDR3 DNA reads as TGTGCCAGCTCAACTTACTTCACAGGGGTGGGCACAGATACGCAGTATTTT. Its protein product is CASSTYFTGVGTDTQYF.

As regards this clone: The same CDR3 arises from other DNA sequences in this sample as well. The chain uses TRBV6-5 and TRBJ1-2; 7 bases are shared with TRBD1. The CDR3 consists of 13 residues. V lost 4 bases and J lost 3; bases outside the gene matches: 2. From germline, CDR1 is MNHEY and CDR2 SVGAGI. In nucleotides, the CDR3 is TGTGCCAGCAGTTCCGACAGGGACTATGGCTACACCTTC. Amino acids: CASSSDRDYGYTF.

The chain uses TRBV29-1 and TRBJ2-7, with 7 bases that match TRBD2. This CDR3 is 13 amino acids long. Per the germline V gene, CDR1 is SQVTM and CDR2 is ANQGSEA. Trimming at V came to 4 bases and at J to 4 bases, leaving 7 bases not matched to a gene. CDR3 region: CSVVGGGPYEQYF. CDR3 bases: TGCAGCGTTGTTGGGGGGGGTCCTTACGAGCAGTACTTC.

The chain carries TRBV6-6 and TRBJ1-5; tentatively, D is TRBD1 (5 bases). The CDR3 is 14 amino acids. Germline CDR1 MNHNY, CDR2 SVGAGI (reference sequence). V was clipped by 0 bases and J by 10 bases, with 13 bases between them. CDR3 amino acids: CASSYSSLGGPQHF. The CDR3 nucleotides are TGTGCCAGCAGTTACTCGTCGCTCGGGGGACCCCAGCATTTT.

The rearrangement links TRBV7-3 to TRBJ1-2, with D uncertain. The V and J ends lost 2 bases and 0 bases respectively, with 7 bases between them. Germline V gives CDR1 SGHTA, CDR2 FQGTGA. The CDR3 runs to 14 residues. CDR3 sequence: CASSLGLPNYGYTF. As DNA, the CDR3 is TGTGCCAGCAGCTTAGGGCTCCCTAACTATGGCTACACCTTC.

The chain employs TRBV5-1 and TRBJ2-2; TRBD1 aligns across 7 bases. Trimming removed 4 bases from V and 7 bases from J; junction bases left unmatched: 7. Germline V CDR1 and CDR2: SGHRS, YFSETQ. The CDR3 consists of 14 residues. The CDR3, as DNA: TGCGCCAGCAGCCCTACGACAGGGCACGGGGAGCTGTTTTTT. It is translated as CASSPTTGHGELFF.

The rearrangement joins TRBV7-2 to TRBJ1-4, with D unresolved. The CDR3 totals 11 residues. Trimming took off 8 bases at V and 3 bases at J, with 4 bases between the two ends. Looked up from germline, CDR1 is SGHTA and CDR2 is FQGNSA. The CDR3 nucleotides read TGTGCCAGCGAGGCTAATGAAAAACTGTTTTTT. This encodes CASEANEKLFF.

The chain recombines TRBV5-1 with TRBJ2-1; TRBD1 matches 9 bases. J lost 2 bases, V lost 8 bases, and 5 bases had no gene match. Germline CDR1 is SGHRS and CDR2 is YFSETQ. The CDR3 is 14 amino acids. The CDR3 sequence: CARKGQGAYNEQFF. In nucleotides, the CDR3 is TGCGCCAGAAAGGGACAGGGTGCCTACAATGAGCAGTTCTTC.

This chain connects TRBV5-1 to TRBJ2-1; 11 bases are a match to TRBD2. The V and J ends lost 3 bases and 7 bases, in that order; junction bases with no gene match: 12. CDR3 size: 17 residues. Germline CDR1 is SGHRS and CDR2 is YFSETQ. Written as DNA, the CDR3 is TGCGCCAGCAGCTCACTGGGGACTAGCGGCGATGGGAATGAGCAGTTCTTC. It codes for CASSSLGTSGDGNEQFF. Full variable domain (outside the CDR3, taken from reference TRBV5-1 and TRBJ2-1): KAGVTQTPRYLIKTRGQQVTLSCSPISGHRSVSWYQQTPGQGLQFLFEYFSETQRNKGNFPGRFSGRQFSNSRSEMNVSTLELGDSALYLCASSSLGTSGDGNEQFFGPGTRLTVL.

This clone appeared once. V usage is TRBV7-3 and J usage is TRBJ2-7; TRBD1 matches 7 bases. The germline V gene has CDR1 SGHTA and CDR2 FQGTGA. This CDR3 is built from 13 residues. V lost 1 base and J lost 5; bases outside the gene matches: 2. CDR3 coding DNA: TGTGCCAGCAGCTTAAACAGGGGCCACGAGCAGTACTTC. Its translation is CASSLNRGHEQYF.